This T cell receptor beta chain derives from a study of blood T cell repertoires in COVID-19. Study summary: COVID-19 samples collected from the United States, Italy and Spain covered acute and convalescent phases. T cells, B-cell-depleted T cells, or PBMCs supplied cDNA or gDNA.

The germline V gene encodes CDR1 SEHNR and CDR2 FQNEAQ (reference sequence). The junction had 12 bases not matched to a gene; V was cut back by 5 bases and J by 1 base. This CDR3 is 17 amino acids long. Clones were read by immunoSEQ multiplex PCR, and TCRdb kept only the in-frame ones, dropping some. The table lists tens of thousands of clones, more than 75% of them singletons. The sequencing sample was made of peripheral blood. This chain joins TRBV7-9 and TRBJ1-1; 8 bases fit TRBD1. This sequence originates from a human donor in a cohort sampled during active COVID-19. The CDR3 coding sequence is TGTGCCAGCAGCCACAGACAGGGGAATCGGGCGAACACTGAAGCTTTCTTT. Translation gives CASSHRQGNRANTEAFF. The full variable domain, rest sourced from reference TRBV7-9 and TRBJ1-1, is DTGVSQNPRHKITKRGQNVTFRCDPISEHNRLYWYRQTLGQGPEFLTYFQNEAQLEKSRLLSDRFSAERPKGSFSTLEIQRTEQGDSAMYLCASSHRQGNRANTEAFFGQGTRLTVV.